One and the same sample provided the 19 T cell receptor beta chains below, sequenced in a study of cytomegalovirus exposure and HLA in healthy donors. Vbeta (60) and Jbeta (13) primers were used in the PCR. This table comes from immunoSEQ multiplex PCR, and its TCRdb copy is limited to in-frame clones, with some not included. Altogether hundreds of thousands of clones are present, roughly 89% being singletons, with the ten largest covering about 2.5%. The sample consisted of PBMCs. The receptors come from a young woman in good health and CMV-seronegative.

The gene calls are TRBV5-1 and TRBJ1-5; the match to TRBD1 covers 10 bases. Unmatched junction bases numbered 21, after V lost 9 bases and J lost 9 bases. The CDR3 is 17 amino acids. Looked up from germline, CDR1 is SGHRS and CDR2 is YFSETQ. The CDR3, as DNA: TGCGCCATCTGGACAGGGGGTGGACCGCAGTTCAGTGTGCCCCAGCATTTT. It translates to CAIWTGGGPQFSVPQHF.

The chain is built from TRBV6-1 and TRBJ2-1, with D hard to call. The CDR3 runs to 14 residues. Germline assignment: CDR1 MNHNS and CDR2 SASEGT. V lost 2 bases to trimming and J lost 7 bases, with 12 bases between them. In DNA form, the CDR3 reads TGTGCCAGCAGTGAATATGCCGCTAGAAATGAGCAGTTCTTC. Amino acid sequence: CASSEYAARNEQFF.

This chain's CDR3 is CASSNPTSRTGGNSPLHF. CDR3 sequence (DNA): TGTGCCAGTAGTAACCCCACATCACGGACAGGGGGTAATTCACCCCTCCACTTT. The J gene is TRBJ1-6, the V gene TRBV19, with 10 bases lining up with TRBD1. There are 18 residues in the CDR3. The germline V gene has CDR1 LNHDA and CDR2 SQIVND (reference sequence). V lost 4 bases and J lost 6; bases outside the gene matches: 12. Based on the CDR3 plus reference TRBV19 and TRBJ1-6, the full variable domain is DGGITQSPKYLFRKEGQNVTLSCEQNLNHDAMYWYRQDPGQGLRLIYYSQIVNDFQKGDIAEGYSVSREKKESFPLTVTSAQKNPTAFYLCASSNPTSRTGGNSPLHFGNGTRLTVT.

The CDR3 is CASSLYAGNNNEQFF. The CDR3 DNA reads as TGCGCCAGCAGCTTGTATGCGGGTAATAACAATGAGCAGTTCTTC. The chain has TRBV5-1 and TRBJ2-1, with a possible D match to TRBD2 (5 bases). Germline CDR1 and CDR2: SGHRS and YFSETQ. The CDR3 totals 15 residues. V was cut by 1 base and J by 5 bases, with 13 bases left in between.

This rearrangement joins TRBV30 to TRBJ1-1, with D perhaps matching TRBD1 (5 bases). V was shortened by 4 bases and J by 3 bases, with 15 bases between the two germline ends. This CDR3 has 14 residues. Germline values: CDR1 GTSNPN, CDR2 SVGIG (reference sequence). In nucleotides, the CDR3 is TGTGCCTGGAATAGGGGTTTAAGCTACACTGAAGCTTTCTTT. This sequence encodes CAWNRGLSYTEAFF.

The chain links TRBV5-8 to TRBJ1-4; TRBD1 matches 8 bases. Germline V gives CDR1 SGHTS, CDR2 YDEGEE. This CDR3 is 14 amino acids long. V gave up 0 bases and J gave up 6 bases; unmatched junction bases: 1. The CDR3 DNA reads TGTGCCAGCAGCTTGGGACAGGGGTATGAAAAACTGTTTTTT. This translates into CASSLGQGYEKLFF.

The DNA of the CDR3 is TGTGCCAGTAGTATAACCCCCGGGACAGGCCATGAGCAGTACTTC. Residues: CASSITPGTGHEQYF. The chain uses TRBV19 and TRBJ2-7; 8 nucleotides match TRBD1. The V gene end was trimmed by 2 bases and the J gene end by 7 bases; junction bases not matched to a gene: 10. The CDR3 runs 15 residues. Germline V gives CDR1 LNHDA, CDR2 SQIVND (reference sequence).

The genes are TRBV18 and TRBJ1-2, with TRBD1 as a possible D gene (5 bases). The germline CDR1 and CDR2 sequences are KGHSH and LQKENI. V gave up 3 bases and J gave up 4 bases, with 12 bases separating them. The length of the CDR3 is 14 residues. DNA for the CDR3: TGTGCCAGCTCACCCGCGACAGAGCTCTATGGCTACACCTTC. It translates to CASSPATELYGYTF.

The rearrangement joins TRBV9 to TRBJ2-1; 8 nucleotides line up with TRBD2. Germline CDR1 reads SGDLS; CDR2 reads YYNGEE. The CDR3 totals 15 residues. After removal of 1 base from V and 5 bases from J, the junction contained 5 bases not matched to a gene. CDR3 protein: CASSVYGGGNNEQFF. As DNA, the CDR3 is TGTGCCAGCAGCGTATACGGGGGGGGAAACAATGAGCAGTTCTTC.

The rearrangement links TRBV6-5 to TRBJ1-1, with 7 bases aligning to TRBD1. The length of the CDR3 is 13 residues. Trimming cost V 4 bases and J 8 bases; bases outside gene matches: 7. Per the germline V gene, CDR1 is MNHEY and CDR2 is SVGAGI. Written as DNA, the CDR3 is TGTGCCAGCAGTTCCCCGGTGACAGGGGAAGCTTTCTTT. The encoded protein is CASSSPVTGEAFF.

The gene calls are TRBV9 and TRBJ1-6; the match to TRBD1 covers 7 bases. In germline, CDR1 is SGDLS, CDR2 YYNGEE. Trimming at V came to 2 bases and at J to 7 bases, leaving 9 bases not matched to a gene. This CDR3 has 16 amino acids. CDR3 sequence (DNA): TGTGCCAGCAGCGTGACACAGGGGTCAGGAAATTCACCCCTCCACTTT. Translated, it gives CASSVTQGSGNSPLHF.

V is TRBV10-3 and J is TRBJ1-5; 7 bases match TRBD1. CDR1 is ENHRY and CDR2 is SYGVKD in the germline V gene. The CDR3 is 14 residues long. V trimming: 4 bases; J trimming: 6 bases; junction bases outside the gene matches: 6. The CDR3 nucleotides are TGTGCCATCAGTGTTGAAGGGGGCGGTCAGCCCCAGCATTTT. It yields the protein CAISVEGGGQPQHF.

The chain links TRBV7-9 to TRBJ2-7, with 10 bases identical to TRBD1. This CDR3 contains 19 residues. Losses at the gene ends were 4 bases for V and 7 bases for J; bases not matched to a gene: 22. Germline V gene data show CDR1 as SEHNR and CDR2 as FQNEAQ (reference sequence). The CDR3 is CASSYAMTSSGTGVSEQYF. CDR3 nucleotide sequence: TGTGCCAGCAGCTACGCCATGACCAGTTCCGGGACAGGGGTTAGTGAGCAGTACTTC. The entire variable domain, with the rest obtained from reference TRBV7-9 and TRBJ2-7, is as follows: DTGVSQNPRHKITKRGQNVTFRCDPISEHNRLYWYRQTLGQGPEFLTYFQNEAQLEKSRLLSDRFSAERPKGSFSTLEIQRTEQGDSAMYLCASSYAMTSSGTGVSEQYFGPGTRLTVT.

The chain recombines TRBV11-1 with TRBJ2-7, with TRBD1 matching over 7 bases. This CDR3 has 13 residues. CDR1 and CDR2 (germline): SGHAT, FQDESV (reference sequence). V was pared by 5 bases and J by 5 bases, with 6 bases of the junction left unmatched. The DNA of the CDR3 is TGTGCCAGCAGCCTCTCACAGGGGAACGAGCAGTACTTC. Protein product: CASSLSQGNEQYF. The variable domain in full, with the rest retrieved from reference TRBV11-1 and TRBJ2-7, is EAEVAQSPRYKITEKSQAVAFWCDPISGHATLYWYRQILGQGPELLVQFQDESVVDDSQLPKDRFSAERLKGVDSTLKIQPAELGDSAMYLCASSLSQGNEQYFGPGTRLTVT.

The chain couples TRBV2 to TRBJ2-4; D call uncertain. Germline CDR1 SNHLY, CDR2 FYNNEI. Trimming shortened V by 1 base and J by 0 bases, and 16 bases separated the two germline ends. This CDR3 contains 18 residues. CDR3 nucleotide sequence: TGTGCCAGCAGTGAAGTCACGGCTCTACAGATAGCCAAAAACATTCAGTACTTC. Translated, it gives CASSEVTALQIAKNIQYF.

The V gene is TRBV6-1, the J gene TRBJ2-7; tentative D call: TRBD1 (6 bases). The length of the CDR3 is 13 residues. Trimming stripped 7 bases from V and 3 bases from J, with 13 bases between. The germline gives CDR1 MNHNS, CDR2 SASEGT. CDR3 bases: TGTGCCAGCACCCCCCAGGGGATCTACGAGCAGTACTTC. Amino acids: CASTPQGIYEQYF.

The rearrangement joins TRBV19 to TRBJ2-7; 10 bases match TRBD1. Germline V gene lookup returns CDR1 LNHDA and CDR2 SQIVND (reference sequence). J was trimmed by 2 bases and V by 1 base; bases with no gene match: 2. The CDR3 contains 15 residues. Here the CDR3 reads CASSIGGTGAYEQYF. In DNA, the CDR3 is TGTGCCAGTAGTATAGGAGGGACAGGGGCCTACGAGCAGTACTTC.

This clone was seen just once. The chain recombines TRBV10-1 with TRBJ1-1, with a tentative D call TRBD1 (5 bases). The V and J ends lost 0 bases and 1 base respectively, with 6 bases between them. This CDR3 contains 14 residues. CDR1 is WNHNN, CDR2 SYGVQD, per germline (reference sequence). For the CDR3, the DNA is TGCGCCAGCAGTGAGTCCGGGGGGAACACTGAAGCTTTCTTT. This sequence encodes CASSESGGNTEAFF.

The rearrangement uses TRBV5-1 and TRBJ1-1; TRBD1 is a possible D gene (5 bases). Between the trimmed V and J ends, which lost 0 bases and 4 bases, there was a span of 13 bases. Germline values: CDR1 SGHRS, CDR2 YFSETQ. The CDR3 has 15 amino acids. CDR3 sequence reads: CASSLARQSLTEAFF. The CDR3 DNA sequence: TGCGCCAGCAGCTTGGCCCGACAGAGTCTCACTGAAGCTTTCTTT.